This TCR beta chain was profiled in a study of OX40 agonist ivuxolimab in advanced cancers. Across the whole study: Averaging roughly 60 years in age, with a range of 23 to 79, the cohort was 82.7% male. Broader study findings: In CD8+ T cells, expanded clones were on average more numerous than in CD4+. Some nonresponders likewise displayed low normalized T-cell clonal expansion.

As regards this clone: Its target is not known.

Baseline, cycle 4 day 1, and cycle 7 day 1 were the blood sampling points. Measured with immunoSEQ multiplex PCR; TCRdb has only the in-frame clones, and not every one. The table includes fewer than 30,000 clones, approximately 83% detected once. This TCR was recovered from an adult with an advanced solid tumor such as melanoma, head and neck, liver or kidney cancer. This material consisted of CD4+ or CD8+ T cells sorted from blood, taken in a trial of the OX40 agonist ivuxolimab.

In DNA form, the CDR3 reads TGTGCCAGCGCCTTCTTCGGGCAGGAAGCTTTCTTT. Translating gives CASAFFGQEAFF. The chain has TRBV6-5 and TRBJ1-1; D unclear. V lost 8 bases and J 8 bases, leaving 15 bases between the germline ends. The CDR3 is made up of 12 amino acids. CDR1 is MNHEY and CDR2 is SVGAGI in the germline V gene.